The clone carrying this TCR beta chain was recorded a few times. The data were obtained in a study of T-cell reconstitution after alpha-beta-depleted transplantation in children. In germline, CDR1 is SGHNT, CDR2 YYREEE (reference sequence). Losses at the gene ends were 4 bases for V and 5 bases for J; bases not matched to a gene: 11. The CDR3 consists of 16 residues. It was with unique molecular identifiers that the TCRbeta library was prepared. TCRdb re-derived calls from the PCR reads in MiXCR, one entry per CDR3 protein. The sample gives 230,000 or so distinct CDR3 sequences, approximately 9.8% of which show up once; about 4.8% is in the top ten.

This clonotype was obtained from a human donor who donated a stem cell graft to a child with SCID. The chain uses TRBV5-4 and TRBJ2-1; 8 nucleotides align to TRBD2. This sample comprised PBMCs from the stem cell graft donor, obtained from the stem cell graft. The CDR3 DNA follows: TGTGCCAGCAGCCTATCTCTTAGCGGGACTGACAATGAGCAGTTCTTC. This encodes CASSLSLSGTDNEQFF. The variable domain in full, completed from reference TRBV5-4 and TRBJ2-1, reads ETGVTQSPTHLIKTRGQQVTLRCSSQSGHNTVSWYQQALGQGPQFIFQYYREEENGRGNFPPRFSGLQFPNYSSELNVNALELDDSALYLCASSLSLSGTDNEQFFGPGTRLTVL.